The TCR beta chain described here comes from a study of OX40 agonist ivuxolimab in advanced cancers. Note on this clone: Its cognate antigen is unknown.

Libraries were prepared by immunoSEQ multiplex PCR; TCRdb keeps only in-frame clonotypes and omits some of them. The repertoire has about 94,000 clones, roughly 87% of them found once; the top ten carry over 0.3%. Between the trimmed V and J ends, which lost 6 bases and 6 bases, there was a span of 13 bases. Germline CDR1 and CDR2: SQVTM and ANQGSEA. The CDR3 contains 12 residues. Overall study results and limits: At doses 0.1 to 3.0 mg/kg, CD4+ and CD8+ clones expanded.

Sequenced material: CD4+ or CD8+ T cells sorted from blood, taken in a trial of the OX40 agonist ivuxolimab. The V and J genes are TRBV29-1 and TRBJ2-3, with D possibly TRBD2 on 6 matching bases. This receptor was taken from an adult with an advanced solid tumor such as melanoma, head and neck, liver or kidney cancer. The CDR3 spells CSVAGLSDTQYF. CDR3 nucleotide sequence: TGCAGCGTCGCGGGACTTTCGGATACGCAGTATTTT.